This T cell receptor beta chain was profiled in a study of cytotoxic CD8 clonotypes in ibrutinib-treated CLL. Assay: immunoSEQ multiplex PCR; the TCRdb copy retains only in-frame clones and omits some. The repertoire has approximately 47,000 clones, around three fifths of them found once; the top ten carry approximately 28%. From germline, CDR1 is SGHNT and CDR2 YYREEE (reference sequence). CDR3 length equals 13 residues. Trimming removed 5 bases from V and 3 bases from J, with 11 bases in between. This clone was picked up one time. Its specificity is not known. Regarding the study as a whole: Higher clonality was seen at ibrutinib response and a return toward baseline at progression. For progressing versus sustained-remission patients, sampling times were not the same.

The TCR was taken from a human donor with chronic lymphocytic leukemia. This sample comprised PBMCs, obtained after 24 months of ibrutinib treatment. The chain has TRBV5-4 and TRBJ1-2; D remains unclear. The chain's CDR3 is CASSSGNDYGYTF. The CDR3 coding sequence is TGTGCCAGCAGTTCCGGGAATGACTATGGCTACACCTTC.